In its sample, the clone carrying this T cell receptor (beta chain) was seen many times. The sample belongs to a study of human T cells and chemical hapten exposure. Time point given: patch test 1, 2 weeks after DPC sensitization. Specified treatment: therapeutic diphenylcyclopropenone sensitization with weekly scalp DPC. The drawing of blood occurred before each patch test was applied. V shed 6 bases and J shed 3 bases, with 7 bases lying between them. The CDR3 contains 12 residues. Per the germline V gene, CDR1 is MNHNS and CDR2 is SASEGT. Each CDR3 protein is one row after TCRdb ran MiXCR on the RACE reads. The sample records approximately 400,000 distinct CDR3 sequences, around 4.8% being singletons.

This chain joins TRBV6-1 and TRBJ2-3; no reliable D call. Specimen: whole blood, collected in connection with sensitization to the hapten diphenylcyclopropenone (DPC). This TCR was recovered from a woman aged 45-65 years with alopecia areata. Some clones in this sample may be carry-over from other donors' samples. The CDR3 here is CASRTSTDTQYF. The CDR3 DNA reads as TGTGCCAGCAGGACATCTACAGATACGCAGTATTTT.